Reported below is one T cell receptor beta chain. These data are taken from a study of blood T cell repertoires in COVID-19. Study in general: COVID-19 samples from acute and convalescent phases originated in the United States, Italy and Spain. PBMCs, B-cell-depleted T cells, or T cells were the source of the cDNA or gDNA that made up the material.

Study processing details: How many nucleated cells were present was estimated from reference gene primer amplification. Sequencing was performed with immunoSEQ multiplex PCR; in TCRdb, only in-frame clones are kept and a portion is missing. That table furnishes V, J and clone size, whereas the DNA furnished D and trimming. This sample has tens of thousands of clones, with approximately 80% found just once. This CDR3 comprises 16 residues. The V gene end was trimmed by 2 bases and the J gene end by 2 bases; junction bases not matched to a gene: 3. Germline V gene lookup returns CDR1 MNHNS and CDR2 SASEGT.

This clonotype was obtained from a human donor in a cohort sampled during active COVID-19. The rearrangement links TRBV6-1 to TRBJ2-5; 12 positions agree with TRBD2. The sequenced sample consisted of peripheral blood. CDR3 protein: CASSELGLAGQETQYF. The CDR3 DNA is TGTGCCAGCAGTGAACTAGGACTAGCGGGACAAGAGACCCAGTACTTC.